This T cell receptor beta chain was observed in a study of cytomegalovirus exposure and HLA in healthy donors. To note about this clone: Its antigen is still unknown.

Study-wide points: CMV serostatus alone was available as immune exposure information. When the data were analyzed later, several of the most significant clusters appeared to be linked to common viral pathogens.

The study ran its PCR with 60 Vbeta and 13 Jbeta primers. This table comes from immunoSEQ multiplex PCR, and its TCRdb copy is limited to in-frame clones, with some not included. The sample has about 95,000 clones, 78% seen once. The germline V gene has CDR1 MDHEN and CDR2 SYDVKM. J lost 4 bases, V lost 6 bases, and 8 bases had no gene match. This CDR3 has 14 amino acids. This TCR derives from a woman in her thirties or forties in good health and CMV-seropositive. The sample comprised PBMCs. The genes are TRBV28 and TRBJ1-2; 7 positions agree with TRBD1. The CDR3 is CASRLFGTVYGYTF. In DNA, the CDR3 is TGTGCCAGCAGACTATTCGGGACAGTCTATGGCTACACCTTC.